The 7 T cell receptor beta chains reported below all come from one sample, sequenced in a study of early T cells in non-severe SARS-CoV-2 infection. TCRdb reprocessed the 5' RACE reads via MiXCR and lists one record per CDR3 protein. The data hold around 67,000 distinct CDR3 sequences, with around a tenth observed a single time. The specimen was whole blood. The receptors originated from an adult who was a healthcare worker with PCR-confirmed SARS-CoV-2 infection or an uninfected control (not recorded which).

This clonotype was detected ten times or more. The chain recombines TRBV20-1 with TRBJ2-3, with 7 bases matching TRBD2. V lost 3 bases, J lost 0 bases, and 6 bases stayed unmatched. The germline V gene has CDR1 DFQATT and CDR2 SNEGSKA (reference sequence). The CDR3 is made up of 15 amino acids. The CDR3 DNA follows: TGCAGTGCTAGTAATCCTAGCGGAAGCACAGATACGCAGTATTTT. Amino acid sequence: CSASNPSGSTDTQYF.

This clonotype was counted at least ten times. This chain connects TRBV7-6 to TRBJ2-3; tentatively, D is TRBD1 or TRBD2 (5 bases each). With 0 bases removed from V and 6 bases from J, the gap between germline ends came to 13 bases. Germline V lookup: CDR1 SGHVS, CDR2 FNYEAQ. The CDR3 spans 15 residues. CDR3 sequence (DNA): TGTGCCAGCAGCTTAGCGGGAGTCCCAGGGGATACGCAGTATTTT. It specifies CASSLAGVPGDTQYF.

This clonotype appeared a few times. This chain connects TRBV5-1 to TRBJ2-5, with D uncertain. The CDR3 covers 11 residues. The germline V gene encodes CDR1 SGHRS and CDR2 YFSETQ. Trimming removed 7 bases from V and 2 bases from J, with 6 bases in between. The CDR3 DNA is TGCGCCAGCGGCGAACAAGAGACCCAGTACTTC. It is translated as CASGEQETQYF.

The chain joins TRBV5-1 to TRBJ2-5; no clear D gene. Germline loops: CDR1 SGHRS, CDR2 YFSETQ. V was clipped by 2 bases and J by 5 bases, with 16 bases between them. The CDR3 is 15 residues long. This CDR3 is CASSFNDPSRETQYF. CDR3 nucleotides: TGCGCCAGCAGCTTCAATGACCCGTCTCGGGAGACCCAGTACTTC.

This clonotype was detected only a few times. This chain joins TRBV12-3 or TRBV12-4 and TRBJ1-5; D may be TRBD1 (6 bases). The CDR3 is 16 residues long. Between the trimmed V and J ends, which lost 5 bases and 2 bases, there was a span of 16 bases. In nucleotides, the CDR3 is TGTGCCAGCAGTCCAAGGGGGGCACTGGGCAATCAGCCCCAGCATTTT. As protein: CASSPRGALGNQPQHF.

Here the CDR3 reads CASTGTAEAFF. The CDR3 bases are TGTGCCTCCACCGGGACTGCTGAAGCTTTCTTT. The chain joins TRBV10-3 to TRBJ1-1; D is possibly TRBD1 (5 bases). The germline gives CDR1 ENHRY, CDR2 SYGVKD. This CDR3 has 11 amino acids. Trimming left V 11 bases short and J 6 bases short, with 13 bases between.

The genes are TRBV11-2 and TRBJ2-7; 8 bases match TRBD1. Germline trimming cut 3 bases from V and 1 base from J; bases unmatched to any gene: 11. CDR1 and CDR2 from the germline V gene are SGHAT and FQNNGV. The CDR3 spans 17 residues. DNA of the CDR3: TGTGCCAGCAGCTTTGGGCCGATCGGGACAGGTTCCTACGAGCAGTACTTC. Protein product: CASSFGPIGTGSYEQYF.